Following are 28 T cell receptor beta chains from one sample sequenced in a study of T cell repertoires in cytomegalovirus infection. Antigens of these TCRs are unknown. TCRdb analysed the reads with MiXCR anew, one entry per CDR3 protein. The repertoire includes about 310,000 distinct CDR3 sequences, approximately 25% of them detected once, and 13% sits in the top ten. Sequenced here: cultured PBMCs, sampled from culture after CMV antigen stimulation. The receptors here all came from a human donor in good health (CMV status not recorded). Some clones in this sample may be carry-over from other donors' samples.

The sample holds many counts of this clonotype. This chain uses TRBV4-1 with TRBJ2-7; D possibly matches TRBD1 or TRBD2 (5 bases each). The germline V gene has CDR1 MGHRA and CDR2 YSYEKL. The CDR3 extends over 14 amino acids. The V end was cut by 2 bases, the J end by 1 base, with 9 bases between. Here the CDR3 reads CASSQSGRSYEQYF. CDR3 DNA sequence: TGCGCCAGCAGCCAATCGGGACGGTCCTACGAGCAGTACTTC.

The sample holds many counts of this clonotype. The V gene is TRBV12-3 or TRBV12-4, the J gene TRBJ1-3, with D maybe TRBD1 (6 bases). Trimming took off 5 bases at V and 7 bases at J, with 24 bases between the two ends. CDR3 size: 17 residues. The CDR3 spells CASSPSPGQAGENTIYF. The DNA of the CDR3 is TGTGCCAGCAGTCCTAGCCCGGGACAAGCTGGCGAGAACACCATATATTTT.

This clonotype showed up just a few times. The V gene is TRBV28, the J gene TRBJ1-2; D is perhaps TRBD1 (6 bases). V lost 6 bases to trimming and J lost 7 bases, with 15 bases between them. The CDR3 contains 13 residues. Germline V gene lookup returns CDR1 MDHEN and CDR2 SYDVKM. In DNA form, the CDR3 reads TGTGCCAGCAGAAACAGGGTACCGGCTGGCTACACCTTC. Its translation is CASRNRVPAGYTF.

This clonotype has just a few counts. The junction shows a germline mismatch at one end, possibly a read error. The genes are TRBV7-9 and TRBJ2-5; perhaps TRBD1 as D (5 bases). The CDR3 sequence is 14 residues long. Germline CDR1 SEHNR, CDR2 FQNEAQ (reference sequence). CDR3 region: CASSLATGQETQYF. The CDR3 nucleotides are TGTGCCAGCAGTTTAGCAACAGGCCAAGAGACCCAGTACTTC. Filled out from reference TRBV7-9 and TRBJ2-5, the complete variable domain reads DTGVSQNPRHKITKRGQNVTFRCDPISEHNRLYWYRQTLGQGPEFLTYFQNEAQLEKSRLLSDRFSAERPKGSFSTLEIQRTEQGDSAMYLCASSLATGQETQYFGPGTRLLVL.

This chain links TRBV7-8 with TRBJ1-4; D unresolved. The germline CDR1 and CDR2 sequences are SGHVS and FQNEAQ. CDR3 length equals 18 residues. Trimming removed 1 base from V and 7 bases from J, with 22 bases in between. CDR3 residues: CASSLERKPAGAREKLFF. DNA of the CDR3: TGTGCCAGCAGCTTAGAACGGAAACCGGCGGGAGCTCGTGAAAAACTGTTTTTT.

This clonotype was counted many times. The chain carries TRBV12-3 or TRBV12-4 and TRBJ1-1; maybe TRBD1 (6 bases). There are 14 residues in the CDR3. V dropped 6 bases and J dropped 0 bases, with 11 bases sitting between them. The CDR3 sequence is CASSSGTLNTEAFF. DNA for the CDR3: TGTGCCAGCAGCTCCGGGACATTGAACACTGAAGCTTTCTTT.

In DNA form, the CDR3 reads TGTGCCACCTATGAGGGACAAAACACCGGGGAGCTGTTTTTT. Amino acid sequence: CATYEGQNTGELFF. The chain couples TRBV19 to TRBJ2-2; possible D gene TRBD1, 6 bases. Trimming removed 10 bases at V and 2 bases at J, with 14 bases between. This CDR3 has 14 residues. Germline CDR1 reads LNHDA; CDR2 reads SQIVND (reference sequence). The complete variable domain, with remaining parts taken from reference TRBV19 and TRBJ2-2, reads DGGITQSPKYLFRKEGQNVTLSCEQNLNHDAMYWYRQDPGQGLRLIYYSQIVNDFQKGDIAEGYSVSREKKESFPLTVTSAQKNPTAFYLCATYEGQNTGELFFGEGSRLTVL.

The J gene is TRBJ1-4, the V gene TRBV20-1; 7 nucleotides line up with TRBD1. This CDR3 comprises 14 residues. CDR1 and CDR2 (germline): DFQATT, SNEGSKA (reference sequence). The V gene end was trimmed by 6 bases and the J gene end by 8 bases; junction bases not matched to a gene: 12. The CDR3, as DNA: TGCAGTGCCGAAAGGACAGGCTTGGGCGAAAAACTGTTTTTT. As protein: CSAERTGLGEKLFF.

At least ten counts were recorded for this clonotype. V usage is TRBV7-2 and J usage is TRBJ2-1, with 9 bases fitting TRBD2. Germline CDR1 is SGHTA and CDR2 is FQGNSA. The CDR3 has 15 amino acids. The V gene end was trimmed by 5 bases and the J gene end by 0 bases; junction bases not matched to a gene: 2. The CDR3 loop is CASSDSGSSYNEQFF. The CDR3 DNA sequence: TGTGCCAGCAGCGATAGCGGGAGCTCCTACAATGAGCAGTTCTTC.

This clonotype has a handful of counts. CDR3 DNA: TGTGCCTGGAGTGCCAGGGACAGGGGGCTCGGGACTGAAGCTTTCTTT. Encoded protein: CAWSARDRGLGTEAFF. This chain connects TRBV30 to TRBJ1-1, with 12 bases lining up with TRBD1. The CDR3 is made up of 16 amino acids. V lost 1 base to trimming and J lost 5 bases; unmatched junction nucleotides: 8. CDR1 and CDR2 from the germline V gene are GTSNPN and SVGIG (reference sequence).

The sample holds many counts of this clonotype. This sequence joins TRBV7-2 and TRBJ2-1; 7 nucleotides line up with TRBD1. Germline CDR1 is SGHTA and CDR2 is FQGNSA. CDR3 length: 16 residues. Germline trimming cut 2 bases from V and 2 bases from J; bases unmatched to any gene: 6. DNA of the CDR3: TGTGCCAGCAGCTTACTTGCCGGGACAGCCTACAATGAGCAGTTCTTC. Translated: CASSLLAGTAYNEQFF. Combining the CDR3 with reference TRBV7-2 and TRBJ2-1 gives the whole variable domain GAGVSQSPSNKVTEKGKDVELRCDPISGHTALYWYRQSLGQGLEFLIYFQGNSAPDKSGLPSDRFSAERTGGSVSTLTIQRTQQEDSAVYLCASSLLAGTAYNEQFFGPGTRLTVL.

V is TRBV9 and J is TRBJ2-2, with TRBD2 as a possible D gene (5 bases). The CDR3 consists of 17 residues. The V gene's germline CDR1 is SGDLS and CDR2 YYNGEE. Deletions cut 0 bases from V and 1 base from J, with 13 bases between. CDR3 region: CASSVAARSGNTGELFF. The CDR3 DNA reads as TGTGCCAGCAGCGTAGCGGCGAGGAGCGGGAACACCGGGGAGCTGTTTTTT. Full variable domain (missing parts from reference TRBV9 and TRBJ2-2): DSGVTQTPKHLITATGQRVTLRCSPRSGDLSVYWYQQSLDQGLQFLIQYYNGEERAKGNILERFSAQQFPDLHSELNLSSLELGDSALYFCASSVAARSGNTGELFFGEGSRLTVL.

In this sample, this clonotype turned up a few times. The V call is TRBV2, the J call TRBJ2-1; TRBD2 matches 8 bases. V shed 2 bases and J 0 bases; nucleotides not matched to a gene: 3. This CDR3 contains 16 residues. Germline CDR1 SNHLY, CDR2 FYNNEI. CDR3 nucleotide sequence: TGTGCCAGCAGTGAAAGGAGCGGGAGCTCCTACAATGAGCAGTTCTTC. Translating gives CASSERSGSSYNEQFF.

The chain couples TRBV20-1 to TRBJ1-5; possible D gene TRBD1, 5 bases. Germline V gives CDR1 DFQATT, CDR2 SNEGSKA (reference sequence). The CDR3 consists of 14 residues. Trimming stripped 5 bases from V and 2 bases from J, with 13 bases between. CDR3 sequence reads: CSAGGGGGNQPQHF. The CDR3 coding sequence is TGCAGTGCTGGGGGGGGGGGGGGCAATCAGCCCCAGCATTTT.

This clonotype was seen more than once but under ten times. The CDR3 region is CSARSRPGTGFNIPTTEAFF. The CDR3 coding sequence is TGCAGTGCTAGGTCTCGACCAGGGACAGGATTTAATATTCCCACCACTGAAGCTTTCTTT. The rearrangement uses TRBV20-1 and TRBJ1-1, with 8 bases fitting TRBD1. The germline gives CDR1 DFQATT, CDR2 SNEGSKA (reference sequence). The V segment lost 3 bases and the J segment 4 bases; nucleotides outside the gene matches: 25. The CDR3 loop spans 20 amino acids.

There are a few counts of this clonotype. The genes are TRBV7-8 and TRBJ2-1, with 11 bases fitting TRBD2. Germline CDR1 SGHVS, CDR2 FQNEAQ. This CDR3 has 17 residues. V shed 5 bases, J shed 1 base, and the junction held 7 bases outside the gene matches. In nucleotides, the CDR3 is TGTGCCAGCAGCCCACGACTAGCGGGAAGGTCCTACAATGAGCAGTTCTTC. This gives the protein CASSPRLAGRSYNEQFF.

V is TRBV7-2 and J is TRBJ1-2; unclear D gene. Trimming took off 3 bases at V and 4 bases at J, with 9 bases between the two ends. The CDR3 contains 13 residues. Germline CDR1 and CDR2: SGHTA and FQGNSA. The CDR3 DNA is TGTGCCAGCAGCTTCGGGCTCTCCTATGGCTACACCTTC. Translating it yields CASSFGLSYGYTF.

This clonotype has a count of ten or more. V and J are TRBV6-1 and TRBJ2-7, with D possibly matching TRBD1 (6 bases). Germline V gives CDR1 MNHNS, CDR2 SASEGT. V was pared by 5 bases and J by 3 bases, with 17 bases between. The CDR3 extends over 15 amino acids. The CDR3 DNA follows: TGTGCCAGCAGTAAAACCAGGGGCAAGGACTACGAGCAGTACTTC. Encoded protein: CASSKTRGKDYEQYF.

This rearrangement joins TRBV20-1 to TRBJ2-1; TRBD2 matches at 15 bases. Germline CDR1 reads DFQATT; CDR2 reads SNEGSKA (reference sequence). The CDR3 totals 13 residues. The J segment lost 12 bases and the V segment lost 6 bases, leaving 6 bases of the junction unmatched. CDR3 sequence (DNA): TGCAGTGCAAAGGGACTAGCGGGAGGACGGCAGTTCTTC. It translates to CSAKGLAGGRQFF.

The rearrangement joins TRBV27 to TRBJ2-7; possible D gene TRBD2, 6 bases. Deletions cut 4 bases from V and 3 bases from J, with 16 bases between. Germline CDR1 and CDR2: MNHEY and SMNVEV (reference sequence). The CDR3 is 15 amino acids. CDR3 amino acids: CASSSRGLEGYEQYF. CDR3 coding DNA: TGTGCCAGCAGTTCACGGGGCTTGGAGGGCTACGAGCAGTACTTC.

The chain couples TRBV27 to TRBJ1-5; 9 nucleotides match TRBD1. Germline CDR1 MNHEY, CDR2 SMNVEV (reference sequence). The V segment lost 5 bases and the J segment 5 bases; nucleotides outside the gene matches: 7. This CDR3 spans 15 amino acids. The CDR3 region is CASSTGTGRYQPQHF. The CDR3 DNA reads as TGTGCCAGCAGTACAGGGACAGGGAGATATCAGCCCCAGCATTTT.

This clonotype was counted a few times. This sequence joins TRBV4-3 and TRBJ2-5, with 8 bases matching TRBD1. The CDR3 loop spans 15 amino acids. The V gene's germline CDR1 is LGHNA and CDR2 YSLEER. The junction had 5 bases not matched to a gene; V was cut back by 0 bases and J by 5 bases. The CDR3 loop reads CASSQDAGGGETQYF. As DNA, the CDR3 is TGCGCCAGCAGCCAAGACGCAGGGGGCGGGGAGACCCAGTACTTC.

As for this clonotype: A read error may account for a junction end that differs from germline. The chain is built from TRBV7-7 and TRBJ2-5; D remains unclear. Germline V gene data show CDR1 as SSHAT and CDR2 as FNYEAQ (reference sequence). CDR3 length: 13 residues. CDR3 region: CASSVGYQETQYF. The CDR3 region has the DNA TGTGCTAGCAGCGTGGGGTACCAAGAGACCCAGTACTTC.

This clonotype was detected only a few times. V gene TRBV20-1 combines with J gene TRBJ2-5, with 11 bases aligning to TRBD2. J lost 5 bases, V lost 5 bases, and 16 bases had no gene match. The germline gives CDR1 DFQATT, CDR2 SNEGSKA (reference sequence). CDR3 length: 17 amino acids. CDR3 in DNA: TGCAGTGCTCACGATCTAGGTTTAGCGGGAGGGCCCGAGACCCAGTACTTC. It specifies CSAHDLGLAGGPETQYF.

The rearrangement links TRBV2 to TRBJ2-4, with TRBD2 identical over 12 bases. CDR3 length: 14 residues. V dropped 8 bases and J dropped 6; count of bases not matched to a gene: 5. Germline-derived CDR1 and CDR2 are SNHLY and FYNNEI. CDR3 protein: CASRLAGEANIQYF. In DNA form, the CDR3 reads TGTGCCAGCCGACTAGCGGGAGAGGCAAACATTCAGTACTTC.

The rearrangement joins TRBV30 to TRBJ1-1; tentatively, D is TRBD1 (6 bases). The CDR3 sequence is 15 residues long. Germline loops: CDR1 GTSNPN, CDR2 SVGIG (reference sequence). Trimming took 3 bases from V and 8 from J, leaving 22 bases between them. DNA of the CDR3: TGTGCCTGGAGGACAATCACAGGGTCCCTATCGGAAGCTTTCTTT. Translated: CAWRTITGSLSEAFF.

J is TRBJ2-3 and V is TRBV4-2; weak D call: TRBD2 (5 bases). Trimming took 1 base from V and 1 from J, leaving 21 bases between them. The CDR3 extends over 19 amino acids. Germline assignment: CDR1 LGHNA and CDR2 YNFKEQ. CDR3 sequence (DNA): TGTGCCAGCAGCCAAGTTCATAGCGCTGCACTCCAGGGCACAGATACGCAGTATTTT. Its protein is CASSQVHSAALQGTDTQYF.

V and J are TRBV12-3 or TRBV12-4 and TRBJ1-4; the match to TRBD1 covers 7 bases. The CDR3 extends over 17 amino acids. The V segment lost 2 bases and the J segment 0 bases; nucleotides outside the gene matches: 6. The CDR3 coding sequence is TGTGCCAGCAGTTTATTAGGCAGGGGGACAACTAATGAAAAACTGTTTTTT. This translates into CASSLLGRGTTNEKLFF.